Detailed here is one T cell receptor beta chain. Antigen: not known. The data were produced by immunoSEQ multiplex PCR, yet TCRdb's version contains in-frame clones alone and is incomplete. The table has around 35,000 clones, roughly 93% seen once. The sample is drawn from a study of T cells in localized non-small cell lung cancer. Whole-study findings and limits: Heterogeneity remains possible because sequencing was limited to only one tumor region. Uninvolved adjacent lung showed peak T cell clonality, exceeding tumor.

Trimming took 5 bases from V and 7 from J; bases not matched to a gene: 12. Germline V gene data show CDR1 as SEHNR and CDR2 as FQNEAQ (reference sequence). CDR3 length equals 16 residues. The sequence was collected from a female donor over 55 with stage I lung adenocarcinoma. J is TRBJ2-2 and V is TRBV7-9; 8 bases map to TRBD1. Sequenced here: peripheral blood, sampled before any cancer treatment. The CDR3 region has the DNA TGTGCCAGCAGCCAACATACGGCAGGGGGCAGCGGGGAGCTGTTTTTT. Amino acids: CASSQHTAGGSGELFF.